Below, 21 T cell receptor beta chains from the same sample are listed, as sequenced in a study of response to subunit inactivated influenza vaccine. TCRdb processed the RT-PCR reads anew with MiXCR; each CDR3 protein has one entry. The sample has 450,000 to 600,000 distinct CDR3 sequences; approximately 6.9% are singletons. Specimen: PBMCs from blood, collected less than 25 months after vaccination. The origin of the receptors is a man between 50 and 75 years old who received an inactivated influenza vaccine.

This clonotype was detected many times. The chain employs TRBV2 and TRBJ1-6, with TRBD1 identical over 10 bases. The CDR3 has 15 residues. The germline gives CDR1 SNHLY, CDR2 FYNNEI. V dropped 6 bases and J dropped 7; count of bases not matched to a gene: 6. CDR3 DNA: TGTGCCAGCAGCCAAAGGACAGGGGGAAATTCACCCCTCCACTTT. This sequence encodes CASSQRTGGNSPLHF.

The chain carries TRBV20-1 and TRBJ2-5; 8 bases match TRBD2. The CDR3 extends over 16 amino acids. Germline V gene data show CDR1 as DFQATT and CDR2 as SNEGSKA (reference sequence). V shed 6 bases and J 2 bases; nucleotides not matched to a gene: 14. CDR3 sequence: CSATSRLAGIQETQYF. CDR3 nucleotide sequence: TGCAGTGCCACCTCCCGGCTAGCGGGCATACAAGAGACCCAGTACTTC.

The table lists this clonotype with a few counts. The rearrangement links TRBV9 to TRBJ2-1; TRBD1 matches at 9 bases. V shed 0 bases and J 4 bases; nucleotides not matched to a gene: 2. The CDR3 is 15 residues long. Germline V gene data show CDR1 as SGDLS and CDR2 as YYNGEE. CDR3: CASSVVGQGYNEQFF. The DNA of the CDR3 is TGTGCCAGCAGCGTAGTCGGACAGGGGTACAATGAGCAGTTCTTC.

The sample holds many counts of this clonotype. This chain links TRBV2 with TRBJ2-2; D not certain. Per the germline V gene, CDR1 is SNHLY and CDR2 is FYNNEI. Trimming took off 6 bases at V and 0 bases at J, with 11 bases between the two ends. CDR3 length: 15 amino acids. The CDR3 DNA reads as TGTGCCAGCAGCTTTGAGCGCGCGAACACCGGGGAGCTGTTTTTT. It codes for CASSFERANTGELFF.

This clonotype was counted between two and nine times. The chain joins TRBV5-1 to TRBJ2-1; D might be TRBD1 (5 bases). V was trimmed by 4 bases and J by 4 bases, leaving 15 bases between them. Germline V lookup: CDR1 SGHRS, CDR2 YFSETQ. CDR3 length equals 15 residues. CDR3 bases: TGCGCCAGCAGCAACAAGGGGCCGAATTACAATGAGCAGTTCTTC. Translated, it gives CASSNKGPNYNEQFF.

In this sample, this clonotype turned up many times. The CDR3 loop is CASSQAVDLREEKLFF. The CDR3 DNA follows: TGCGCCAGCAGCCAAGCCGTCGACCTGCGGGAGGAAAAACTGTTTTTT. The rearrangement uses TRBV4-1 and TRBJ1-4, with D uncertain. The germline V and J ends were trimmed by 1 base and 8 bases, with 17 bases remaining between them. Germline CDR1 MGHRA, CDR2 YSYEKL. The CDR3 spans 16 residues.

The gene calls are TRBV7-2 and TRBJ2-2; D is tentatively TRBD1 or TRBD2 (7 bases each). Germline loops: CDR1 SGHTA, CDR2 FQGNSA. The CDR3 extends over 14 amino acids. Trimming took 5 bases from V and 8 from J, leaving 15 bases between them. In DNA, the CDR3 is TGTGCCAGCAGCCAGGGGGGGGGCGGTGGGGAGCTGTTTTTT. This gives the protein CASSQGGGGGELFF.

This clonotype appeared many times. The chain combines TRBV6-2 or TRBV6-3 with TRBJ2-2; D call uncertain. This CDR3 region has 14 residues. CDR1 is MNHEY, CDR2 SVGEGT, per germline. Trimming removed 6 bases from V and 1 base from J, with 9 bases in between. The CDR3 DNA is TGTGCCAGCAGCTATGTACGGAACACCGGGGAGCTGTTTTTT. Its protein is CASSYVRNTGELFF.

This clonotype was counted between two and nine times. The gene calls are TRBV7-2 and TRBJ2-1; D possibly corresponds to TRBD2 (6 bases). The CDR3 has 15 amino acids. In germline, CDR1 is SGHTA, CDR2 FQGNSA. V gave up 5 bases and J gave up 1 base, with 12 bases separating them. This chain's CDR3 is CASSRRGESYNEQFF. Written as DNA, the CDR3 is TGTGCCAGCAGCCGACGCGGGGAATCCTACAATGAGCAGTTCTTC.

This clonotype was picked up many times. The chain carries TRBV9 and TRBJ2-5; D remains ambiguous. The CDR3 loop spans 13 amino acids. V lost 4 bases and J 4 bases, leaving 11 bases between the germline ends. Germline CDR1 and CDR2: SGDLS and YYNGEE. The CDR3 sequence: CASSQYGGETQYF. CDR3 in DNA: TGTGCCAGCAGCCAATACGGTGGAGAGACCCAGTACTTC.

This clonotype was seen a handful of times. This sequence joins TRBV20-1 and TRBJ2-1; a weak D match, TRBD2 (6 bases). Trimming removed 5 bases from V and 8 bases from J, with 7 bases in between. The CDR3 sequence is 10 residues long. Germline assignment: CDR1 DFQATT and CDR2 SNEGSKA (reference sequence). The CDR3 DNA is TGCAGTGCTGGAGGGGATGAGCAGTTCTTC. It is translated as CSAGGDEQFF.

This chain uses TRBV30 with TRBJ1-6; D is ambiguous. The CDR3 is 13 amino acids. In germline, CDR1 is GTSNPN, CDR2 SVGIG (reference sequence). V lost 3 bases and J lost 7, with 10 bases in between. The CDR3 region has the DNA TGTGCCTGGAGCGGTGGGCCGAATTCACCCCTCCACTTT. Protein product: CAWSGGPNSPLHF.

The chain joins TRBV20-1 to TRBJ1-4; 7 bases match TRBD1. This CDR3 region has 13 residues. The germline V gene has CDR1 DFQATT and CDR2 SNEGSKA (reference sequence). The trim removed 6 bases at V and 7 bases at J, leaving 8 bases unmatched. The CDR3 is CSAARGQGEKLFF. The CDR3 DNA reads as TGCAGTGCGGCTAGGGGGCAGGGTGAAAAACTGTTTTTT.

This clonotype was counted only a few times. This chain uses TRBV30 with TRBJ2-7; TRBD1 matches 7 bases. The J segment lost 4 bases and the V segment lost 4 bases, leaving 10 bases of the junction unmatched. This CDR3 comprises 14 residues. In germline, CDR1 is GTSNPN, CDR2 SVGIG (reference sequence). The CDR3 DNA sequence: TGTGCCTGGACTCAGACAGGGTTAGCGTACGAGCAGTACTTC. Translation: CAWTQTGLAYEQYF.

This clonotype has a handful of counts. This CDR3 is CASSPPGVAGEKLFF. In nucleotides, the CDR3 is TGTGCCAGCAGCCCCCCGGGGGTGGCTGGTGAAAAACTGTTTTTT. J is TRBJ1-4 and V is TRBV28; possible D gene TRBD1, 5 bases. The CDR3 has 15 amino acids. V was clipped by 6 bases and J by 7 bases, with 18 bases between them. Per germline, CDR1 MDHEN and CDR2 SYDVKM.

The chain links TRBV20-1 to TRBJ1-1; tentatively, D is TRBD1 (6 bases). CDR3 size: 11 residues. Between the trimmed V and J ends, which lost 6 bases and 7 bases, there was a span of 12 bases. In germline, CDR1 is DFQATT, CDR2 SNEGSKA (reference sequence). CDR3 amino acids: CSARRTVEAFF. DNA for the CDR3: TGCAGTGCCAGGAGGACAGTTGAAGCTTTCTTT.

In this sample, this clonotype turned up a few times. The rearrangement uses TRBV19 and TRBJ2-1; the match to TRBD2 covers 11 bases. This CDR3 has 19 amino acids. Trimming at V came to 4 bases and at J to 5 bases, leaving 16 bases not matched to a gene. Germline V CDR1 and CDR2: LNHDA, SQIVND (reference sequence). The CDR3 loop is CASSSDRVSGRDLHNEQFF. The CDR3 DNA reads TGTGCCAGTAGTAGCGACCGGGTTAGCGGGAGGGATCTACACAATGAGCAGTTCTTC.

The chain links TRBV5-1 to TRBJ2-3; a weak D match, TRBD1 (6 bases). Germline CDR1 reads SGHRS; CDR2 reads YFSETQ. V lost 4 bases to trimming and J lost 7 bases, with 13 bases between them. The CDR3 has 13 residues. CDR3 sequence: CASSGGQMNTQYF. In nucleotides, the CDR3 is TGCGCCAGCAGCGGTGGACAGATGAATACGCAGTATTTT.

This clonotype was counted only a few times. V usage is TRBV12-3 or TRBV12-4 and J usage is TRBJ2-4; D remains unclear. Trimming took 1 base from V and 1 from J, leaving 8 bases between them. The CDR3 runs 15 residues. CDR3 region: CASSLDSLAKNIQYF. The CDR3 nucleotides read TGTGCCAGCAGTTTAGACAGTTTGGCCAAAAACATTCAGTACTTC.

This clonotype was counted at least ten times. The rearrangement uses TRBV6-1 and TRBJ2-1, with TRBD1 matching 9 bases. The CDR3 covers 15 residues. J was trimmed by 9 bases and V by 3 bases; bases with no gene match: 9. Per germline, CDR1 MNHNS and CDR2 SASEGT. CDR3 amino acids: CASSDRDRAYGEQFF. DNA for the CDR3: TGTGCCAGCAGTGACCGGGACAGGGCCTACGGTGAGCAGTTCTTC.

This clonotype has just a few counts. CDR3 coding DNA: TGCAGTGCTAGTGGACTAACGGGCTCCTACGAGCAGTACTTC. It yields the protein CSASGLTGSYEQYF. The chain recombines TRBV20-1 with TRBJ2-7; TRBD2 might be the D (6 bases). CDR3 size: 14 residues. V was pared by 3 bases and J by 0 bases, with 12 bases between. CDR1 and CDR2 from the germline V gene are DFQATT and SNEGSKA (reference sequence).